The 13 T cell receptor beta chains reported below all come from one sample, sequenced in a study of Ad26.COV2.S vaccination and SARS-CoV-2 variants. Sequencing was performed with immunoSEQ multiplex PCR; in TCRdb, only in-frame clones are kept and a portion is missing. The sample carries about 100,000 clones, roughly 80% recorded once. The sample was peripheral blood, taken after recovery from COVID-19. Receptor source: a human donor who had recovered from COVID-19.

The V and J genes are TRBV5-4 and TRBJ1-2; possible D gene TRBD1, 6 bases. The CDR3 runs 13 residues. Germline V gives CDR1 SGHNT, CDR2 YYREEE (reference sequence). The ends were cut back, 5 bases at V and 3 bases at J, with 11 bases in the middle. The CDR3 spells CASRLQGDYGYTF. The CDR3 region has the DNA TGTGCCAGCAGGCTACAGGGAGACTATGGCTACACCTTC.

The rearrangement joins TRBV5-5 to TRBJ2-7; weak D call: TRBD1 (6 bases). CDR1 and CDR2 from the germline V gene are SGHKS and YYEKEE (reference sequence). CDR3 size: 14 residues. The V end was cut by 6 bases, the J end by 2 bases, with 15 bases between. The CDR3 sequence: CASTPSTGAYEQYF. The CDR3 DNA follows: TGTGCCAGCACCCCCTCGACAGGAGCCTACGAGCAGTACTTC.

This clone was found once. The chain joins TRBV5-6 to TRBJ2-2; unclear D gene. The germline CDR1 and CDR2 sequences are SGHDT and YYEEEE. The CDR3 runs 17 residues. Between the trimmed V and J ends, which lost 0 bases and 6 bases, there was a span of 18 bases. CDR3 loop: CASSLGSSTVKAGELFF. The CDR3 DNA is TGTGCCAGCAGCTTGGGCTCATCGACGGTTAAGGCCGGGGAGCTGTTTTTT.

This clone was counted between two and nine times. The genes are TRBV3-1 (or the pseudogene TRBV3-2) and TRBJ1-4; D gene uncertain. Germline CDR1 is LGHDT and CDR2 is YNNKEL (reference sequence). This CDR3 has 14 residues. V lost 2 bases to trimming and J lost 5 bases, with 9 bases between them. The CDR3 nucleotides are TGTGCCAGCAGCCAATCAGGTCAGAATGAAAAACTGTTTTTT. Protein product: CASSQSGQNEKLFF.

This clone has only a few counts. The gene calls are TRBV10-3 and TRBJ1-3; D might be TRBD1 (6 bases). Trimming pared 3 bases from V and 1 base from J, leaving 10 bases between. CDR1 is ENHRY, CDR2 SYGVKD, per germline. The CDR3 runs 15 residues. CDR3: CAISEPQGSGNTIYF. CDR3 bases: TGTGCCATCAGTGAACCACAGGGATCTGGAAACACCATATATTTT.

The CDR3 sequence is CASSAKFSGYQPQHF. The CDR3 DNA reads as TGTGCCAGCAGCGCAAAATTCTCGGGTTATCAGCCCCAGCATTTT. The genes are TRBV2 and TRBJ1-5; D unclear. The ends were cut back, 6 bases at V and 5 bases at J, with 17 bases in the middle. CDR1 and CDR2 (germline): SNHLY, FYNNEI. The CDR3 is made up of 15 amino acids.

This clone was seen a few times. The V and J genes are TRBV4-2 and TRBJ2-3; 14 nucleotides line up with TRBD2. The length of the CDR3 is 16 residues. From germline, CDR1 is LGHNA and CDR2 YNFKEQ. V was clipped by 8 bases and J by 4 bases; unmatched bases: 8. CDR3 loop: CASQYGLAGGADTQYF. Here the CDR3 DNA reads TGTGCCAGCCAATACGGACTAGCGGGGGGAGCAGATACGCAGTATTTT.

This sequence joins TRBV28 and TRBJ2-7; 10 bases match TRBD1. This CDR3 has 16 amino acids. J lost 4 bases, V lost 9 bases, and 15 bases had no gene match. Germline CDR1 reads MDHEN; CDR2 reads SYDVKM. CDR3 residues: CASHRLPGQGFYEQYF. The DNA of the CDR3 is TGTGCCAGTCACCGATTGCCGGGACAGGGGTTTTACGAGCAGTACTTC.

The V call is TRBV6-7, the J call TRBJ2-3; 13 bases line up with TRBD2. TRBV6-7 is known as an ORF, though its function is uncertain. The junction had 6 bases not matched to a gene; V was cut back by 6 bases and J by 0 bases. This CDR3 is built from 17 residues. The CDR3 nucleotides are TGTGCCAGCAGCGGCGGACTAGCGGGGGACAGCACAGATACGCAGTATTTT. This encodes CASSGGLAGDSTDTQYF.

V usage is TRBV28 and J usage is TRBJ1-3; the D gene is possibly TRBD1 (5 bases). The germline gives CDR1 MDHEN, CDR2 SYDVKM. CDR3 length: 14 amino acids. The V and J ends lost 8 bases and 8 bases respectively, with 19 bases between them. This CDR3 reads CASQGAKGSDTIYF. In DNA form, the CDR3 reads TGTGCCAGCCAAGGGGCTAAAGGTTCAGACACCATATATTTT.

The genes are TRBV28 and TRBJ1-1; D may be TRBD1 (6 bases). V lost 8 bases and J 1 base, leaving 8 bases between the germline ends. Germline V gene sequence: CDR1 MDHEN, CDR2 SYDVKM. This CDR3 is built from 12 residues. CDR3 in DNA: TGTGCCAGCGAGACAGGGAACACTGAAGCTTTCTTT. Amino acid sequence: CASETGNTEAFF.

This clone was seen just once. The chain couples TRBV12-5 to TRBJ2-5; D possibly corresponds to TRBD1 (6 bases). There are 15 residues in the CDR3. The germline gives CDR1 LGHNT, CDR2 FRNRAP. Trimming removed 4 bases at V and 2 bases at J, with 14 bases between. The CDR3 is CASGSVPGVQETQYF. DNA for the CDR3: TGTGCTAGTGGTTCGGTCCCAGGGGTGCAAGAGACCCAGTACTTC. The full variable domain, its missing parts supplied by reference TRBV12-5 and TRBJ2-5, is DARVTQTPRHKVTEMGQEVTMRCQPILGHNTVFWYRQTMMQGLELLAYFRNRAPLDDSGMPKDRFSAEMPDATLATLKIQPSEPRDSAVYFCASGSVPGVQETQYFGPGTRLLVL.

For the CDR3, the DNA is TGCGCCAGCAGCTTGGGCTCGGACGGCAACTATGGCTACACCTTC. It encodes CASSLGSDGNYGYTF. The chain employs TRBV5-1 and TRBJ1-2, with unresolved D. This CDR3 comprises 15 residues. The V gene's germline CDR1 is SGHRS and CDR2 YFSETQ. V was trimmed by 0 bases and J by 2 bases, leaving 11 bases between them. Complete variable domain (other parts from reference TRBV5-1 and TRBJ1-2): KAGVTQTPRYLIKTRGQQVTLSCSPISGHRSVSWYQQTPGQGLQFLFEYFSETQRNKGNFPGRFSGRQFSNSRSEMNVSTLELGDSALYLCASSLGSDGNYGYTFGSGTRLTVV.